This TCR beta chain was sequenced in a study of T cell responses to AZD1222 COVID-19 vaccine. Broader study findings: Distributed over spike, vaccine-associated CD4 TCRs predominated at 160-218 and 743-854. The donors showed a predominance of white British ancestry and of females, with possible underestimation of clonal diversity. Without day 14 samples, only post-peak T cell repertoires were studied.

Of note for this clone: Its cognate antigen is unknown.

Sequencing was performed with immunoSEQ multiplex PCR; in TCRdb, only in-frame clones are kept and a portion is missing. The sample yields 75,000 to 90,000 clones, about 91% seen once. The length of the CDR3 is 15 residues. Per germline, CDR1 SEHNR and CDR2 FQNEAQ (reference sequence). The germline V and J ends were trimmed by 5 bases and 7 bases, with 20 bases remaining between them. Second doses at about 4 or about 12 weeks were pooled. The source is an adult who received the AZD1222 COVID-19 vaccine. This sequence joins TRBV7-9 and TRBJ1-1, with a tentative D call TRBD1 (5 bases). Sequencing used peripheral blood, obtained 28 days after the second AZD1222 dose. CDR3 DNA: TGTGCCAGCAGCCTCCTCTTTGGGGACGGAAGTGAAGCTTTCTTT. Protein: CASSLLFGDGSEAFF.